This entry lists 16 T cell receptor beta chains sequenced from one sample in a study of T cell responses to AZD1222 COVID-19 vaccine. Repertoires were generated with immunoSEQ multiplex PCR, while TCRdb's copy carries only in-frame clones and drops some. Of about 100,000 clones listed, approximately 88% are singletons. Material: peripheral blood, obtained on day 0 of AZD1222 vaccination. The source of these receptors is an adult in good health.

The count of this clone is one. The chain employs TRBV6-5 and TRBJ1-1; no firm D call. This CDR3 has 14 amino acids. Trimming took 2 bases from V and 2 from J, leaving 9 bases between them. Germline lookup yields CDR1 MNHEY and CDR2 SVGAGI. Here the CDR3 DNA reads TGTGCCAGCAGTTACCCGGGCGAAAACACTGAAGCTTTCTTT. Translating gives CASSYPGENTEAFF.

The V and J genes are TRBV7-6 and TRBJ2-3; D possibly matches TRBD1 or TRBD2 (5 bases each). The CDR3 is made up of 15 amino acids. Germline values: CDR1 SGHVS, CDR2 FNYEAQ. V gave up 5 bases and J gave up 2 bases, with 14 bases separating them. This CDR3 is CASSPSWGFTDTQYF. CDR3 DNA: TGTGCCAGCAGCCCAAGTTGGGGGTTCACAGATACGCAGTATTTT.

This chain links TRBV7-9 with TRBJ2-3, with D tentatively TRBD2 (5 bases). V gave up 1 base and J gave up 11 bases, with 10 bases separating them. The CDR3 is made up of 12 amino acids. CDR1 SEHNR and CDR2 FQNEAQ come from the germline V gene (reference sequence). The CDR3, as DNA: TGTGCCAGCAGCTTAGTTTCTGGAGGGCAGTATTTT. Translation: CASSLVSGGQYF.

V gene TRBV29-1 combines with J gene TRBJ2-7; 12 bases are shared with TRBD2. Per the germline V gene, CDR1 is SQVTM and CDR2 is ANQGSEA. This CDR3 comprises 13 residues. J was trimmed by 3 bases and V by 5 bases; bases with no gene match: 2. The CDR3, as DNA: TGCAGCGTTCGACTAGCGGGAGTCTACGAGCAGTACTTC. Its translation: CSVRLAGVYEQYF.

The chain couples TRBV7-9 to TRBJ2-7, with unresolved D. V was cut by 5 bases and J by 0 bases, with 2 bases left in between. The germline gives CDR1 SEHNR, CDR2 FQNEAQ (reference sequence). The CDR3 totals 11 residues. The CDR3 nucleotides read TGTGCCAGCAGCCACTCCTACGAGCAGTACTTC. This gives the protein CASSHSYEQYF.

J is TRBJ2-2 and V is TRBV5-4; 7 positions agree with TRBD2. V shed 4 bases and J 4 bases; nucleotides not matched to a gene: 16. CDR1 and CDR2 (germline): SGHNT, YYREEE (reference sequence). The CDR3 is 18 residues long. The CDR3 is CASSLEHGAGVSTGELFF. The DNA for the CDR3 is TGTGCCAGCAGCCTTGAGCATGGGGCGGGAGTGAGCACCGGGGAGCTGTTTTTT.

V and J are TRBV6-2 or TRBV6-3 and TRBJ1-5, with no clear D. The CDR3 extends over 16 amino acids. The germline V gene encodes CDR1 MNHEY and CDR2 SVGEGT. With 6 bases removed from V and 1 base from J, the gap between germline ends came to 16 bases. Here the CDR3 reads CASSPRTTISNQPQHF. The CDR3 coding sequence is TGTGCCAGCAGCCCTAGGACCACCATCAGCAATCAGCCCCAGCATTTT.

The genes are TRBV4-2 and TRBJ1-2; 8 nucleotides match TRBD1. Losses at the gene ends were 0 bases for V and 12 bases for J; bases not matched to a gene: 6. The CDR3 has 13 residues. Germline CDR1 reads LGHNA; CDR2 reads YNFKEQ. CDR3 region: CASSQDRQGANTF. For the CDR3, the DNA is TGTGCCAGCAGCCAAGATCGGCAGGGGGCCAACACCTTC.

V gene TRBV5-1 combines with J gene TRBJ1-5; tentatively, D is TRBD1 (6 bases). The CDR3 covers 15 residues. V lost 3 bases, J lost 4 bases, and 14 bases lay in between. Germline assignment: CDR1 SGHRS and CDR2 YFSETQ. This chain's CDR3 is CASSWYGTPNQPQHF. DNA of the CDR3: TGCGCCAGCAGCTGGTACGGGACACCTAATCAGCCCCAGCATTTT.

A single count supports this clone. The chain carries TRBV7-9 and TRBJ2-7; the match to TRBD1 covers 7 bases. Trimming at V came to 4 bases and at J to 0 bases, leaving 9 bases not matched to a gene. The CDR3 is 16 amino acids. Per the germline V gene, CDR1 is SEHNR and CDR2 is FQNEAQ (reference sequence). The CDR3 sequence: CASSSTTGTPSYEQYF. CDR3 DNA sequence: TGTGCCAGCAGCTCCACGACAGGGACGCCCTCCTACGAGCAGTACTTC.

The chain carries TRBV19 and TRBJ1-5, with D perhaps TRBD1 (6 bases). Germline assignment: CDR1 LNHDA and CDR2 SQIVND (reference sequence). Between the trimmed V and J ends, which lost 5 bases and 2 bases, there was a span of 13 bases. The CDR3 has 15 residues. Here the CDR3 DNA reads TGTGCCAGTAGTCCCGACCCAGGGGGCAATCAGCCCCAGCATTTT. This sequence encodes CASSPDPGGNQPQHF.

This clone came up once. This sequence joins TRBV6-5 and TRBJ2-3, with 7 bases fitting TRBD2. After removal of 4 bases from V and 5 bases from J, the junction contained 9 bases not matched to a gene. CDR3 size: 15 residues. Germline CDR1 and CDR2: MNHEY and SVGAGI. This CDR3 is CASSSAGPGGDTQYF. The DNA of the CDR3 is TGTGCCAGCAGTTCCGCAGGGCCGGGGGGAGATACGCAGTATTTT.

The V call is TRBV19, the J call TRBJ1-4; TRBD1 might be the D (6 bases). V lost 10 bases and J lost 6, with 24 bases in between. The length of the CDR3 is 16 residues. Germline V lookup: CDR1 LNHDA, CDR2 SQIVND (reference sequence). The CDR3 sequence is CATNRMGGGDYEKLFF. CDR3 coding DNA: TGTGCCACCAACCGGATGGGCGGGGGCGACTATGAAAAACTGTTTTTT.

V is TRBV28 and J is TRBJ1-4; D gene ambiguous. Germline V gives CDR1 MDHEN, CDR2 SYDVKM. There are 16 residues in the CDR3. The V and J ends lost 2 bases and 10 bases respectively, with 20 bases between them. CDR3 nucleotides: TGTGCCAGCAGTTTACCGCCGGGGTTTAGGTTGGCAAAACTGTTTTTT. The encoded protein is CASSLPPGFRLAKLFF. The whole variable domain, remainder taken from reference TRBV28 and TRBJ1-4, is DVKVTQSSRYLVKRTGEKVFLECVQDMDHENMFWYRQDPGLGLRLIYFSYDVKMKEKGDIPEGYSVSREKKERFSLILESASTNQTSMYLCASSLPPGFRLAKLFFGSGTQLSVL.

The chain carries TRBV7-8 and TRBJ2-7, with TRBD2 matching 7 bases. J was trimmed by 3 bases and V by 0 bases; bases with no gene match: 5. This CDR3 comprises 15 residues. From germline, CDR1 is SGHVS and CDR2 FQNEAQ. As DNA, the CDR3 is TGTGCCAGCAGCTTAGCCGCGGGGGTGCTCTACGAGCAGTACTTC. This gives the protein CASSLAAGVLYEQYF.

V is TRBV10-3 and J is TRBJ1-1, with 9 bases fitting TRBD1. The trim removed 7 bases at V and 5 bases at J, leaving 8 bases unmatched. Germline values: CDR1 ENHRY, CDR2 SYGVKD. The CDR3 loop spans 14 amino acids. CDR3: CAINPGQGLTEAFF. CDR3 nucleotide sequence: TGTGCCATCAATCCGGGACAGGGATTGACTGAAGCTTTCTTT.